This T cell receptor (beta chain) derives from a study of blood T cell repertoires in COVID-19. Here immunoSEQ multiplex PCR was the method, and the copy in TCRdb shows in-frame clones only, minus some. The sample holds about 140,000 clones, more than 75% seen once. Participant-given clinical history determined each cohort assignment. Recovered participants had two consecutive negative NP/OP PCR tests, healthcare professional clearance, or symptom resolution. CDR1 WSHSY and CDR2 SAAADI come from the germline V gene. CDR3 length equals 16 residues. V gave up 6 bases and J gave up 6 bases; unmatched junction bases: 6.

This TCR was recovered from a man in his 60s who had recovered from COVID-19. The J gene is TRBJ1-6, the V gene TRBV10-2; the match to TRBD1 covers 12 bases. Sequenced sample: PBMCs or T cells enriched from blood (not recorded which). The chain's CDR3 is CASRMGQGAFNSPLHF. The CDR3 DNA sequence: TGCGCCAGCAGAATGGGACAGGGGGCTTTTAATTCACCCCTCCACTTT.